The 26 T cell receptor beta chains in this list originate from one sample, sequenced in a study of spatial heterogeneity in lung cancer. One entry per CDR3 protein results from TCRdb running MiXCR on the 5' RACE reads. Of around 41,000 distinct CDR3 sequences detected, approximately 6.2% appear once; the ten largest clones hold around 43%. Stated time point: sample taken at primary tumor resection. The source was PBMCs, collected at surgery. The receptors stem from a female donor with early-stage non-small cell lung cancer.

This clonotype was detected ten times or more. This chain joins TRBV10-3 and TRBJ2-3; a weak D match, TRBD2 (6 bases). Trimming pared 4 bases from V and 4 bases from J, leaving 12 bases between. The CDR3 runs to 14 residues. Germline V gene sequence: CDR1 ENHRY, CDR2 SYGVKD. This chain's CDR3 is CAISAKTSPDTQYF. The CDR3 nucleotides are TGTGCCATCAGTGCGAAAACTAGCCCAGATACGCAGTATTTT.

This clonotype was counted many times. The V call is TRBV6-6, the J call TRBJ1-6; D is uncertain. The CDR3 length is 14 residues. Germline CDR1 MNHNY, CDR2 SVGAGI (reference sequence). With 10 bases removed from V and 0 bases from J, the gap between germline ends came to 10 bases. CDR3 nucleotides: TGTGCCATCCACGGGAGCTCCTATAATTCACCCCTCCACTTT. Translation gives CAIHGSSYNSPLHF.

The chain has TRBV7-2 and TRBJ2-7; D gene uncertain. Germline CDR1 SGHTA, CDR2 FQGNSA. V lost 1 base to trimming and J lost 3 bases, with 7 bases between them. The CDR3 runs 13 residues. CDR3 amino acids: CASSLGLLYEQYF. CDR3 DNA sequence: TGTGCCAGCAGCTTAGGATTGCTCTACGAGCAGTACTTC.

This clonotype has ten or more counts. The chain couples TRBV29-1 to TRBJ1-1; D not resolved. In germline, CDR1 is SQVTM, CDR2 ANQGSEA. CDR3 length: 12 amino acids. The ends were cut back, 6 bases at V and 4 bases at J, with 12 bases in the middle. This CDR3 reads CSVGSPGTEAFF. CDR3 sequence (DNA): TGCAGCGTCGGGAGCCCAGGCACTGAAGCTTTCTTT.

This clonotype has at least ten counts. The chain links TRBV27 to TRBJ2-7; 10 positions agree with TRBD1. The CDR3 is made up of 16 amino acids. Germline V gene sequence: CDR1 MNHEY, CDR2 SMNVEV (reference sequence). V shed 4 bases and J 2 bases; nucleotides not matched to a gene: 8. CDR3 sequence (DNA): TGTGCCAGCAGTTCCAACCGGGACAGGGGCCCCTACGAGCAGTACTTC. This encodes CASSSNRDRGPYEQYF.

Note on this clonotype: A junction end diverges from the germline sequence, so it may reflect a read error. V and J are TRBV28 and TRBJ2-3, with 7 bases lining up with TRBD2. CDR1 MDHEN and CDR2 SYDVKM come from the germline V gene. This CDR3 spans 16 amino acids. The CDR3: CASSSGASKVTDAQYF. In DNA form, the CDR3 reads TGTGCCAGCAGTAGCGGGGCCTCAAAGGTCACAGATGCGCAGTATTTT. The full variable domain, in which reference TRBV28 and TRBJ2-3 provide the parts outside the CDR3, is DVKVTQSSRYLVKRTGEKVFLECVQDMDHENMFWYRQDPGLGLRLIYFSYDVKMKEKGDIPEGYSVSREKKERFSLILESASTNQTSMYLCASSSGASKVTDAQYFGPGTRLTVL.

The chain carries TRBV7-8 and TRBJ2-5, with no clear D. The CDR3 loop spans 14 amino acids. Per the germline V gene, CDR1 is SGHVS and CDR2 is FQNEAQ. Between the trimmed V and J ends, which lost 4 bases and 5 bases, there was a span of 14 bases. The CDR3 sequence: CASSYSGAYETQYF. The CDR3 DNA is TGTGCCAGCAGCTACTCGGGTGCCTATGAGACCCAGTACTTC.

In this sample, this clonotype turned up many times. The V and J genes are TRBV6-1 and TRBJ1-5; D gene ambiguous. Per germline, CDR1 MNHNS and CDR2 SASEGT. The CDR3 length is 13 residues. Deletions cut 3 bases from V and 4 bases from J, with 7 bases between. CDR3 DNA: TGTGCCAGCAGTGACTATCGAAATCAGCCCCAGCATTTT. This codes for CASSDYRNQPQHF.

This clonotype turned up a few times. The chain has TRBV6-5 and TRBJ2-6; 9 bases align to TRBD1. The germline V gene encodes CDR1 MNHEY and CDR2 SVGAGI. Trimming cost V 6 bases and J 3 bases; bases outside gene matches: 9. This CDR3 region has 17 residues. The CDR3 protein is CASRPGQGLFGANVLTF. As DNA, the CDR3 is TGTGCCAGCAGACCGGGACAGGGTCTTTTTGGGGCCAACGTCCTGACTTTC.

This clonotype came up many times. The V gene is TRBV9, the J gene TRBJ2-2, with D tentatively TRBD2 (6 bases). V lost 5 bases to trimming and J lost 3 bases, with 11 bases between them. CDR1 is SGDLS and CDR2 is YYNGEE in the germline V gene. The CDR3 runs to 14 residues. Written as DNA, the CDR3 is TGTGCCAGCAGTCGGGAGTTAGACACCGGGGAGCTGTTTTTT. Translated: CASSRELDTGELFF.

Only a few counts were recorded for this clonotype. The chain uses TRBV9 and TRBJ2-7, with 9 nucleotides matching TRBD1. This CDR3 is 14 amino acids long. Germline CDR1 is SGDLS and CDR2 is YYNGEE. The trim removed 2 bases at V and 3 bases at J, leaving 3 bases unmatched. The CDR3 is CASSVGQGNYEQYF. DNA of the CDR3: TGTGCCAGCAGCGTGGGACAGGGCAACTACGAGCAGTACTTC.

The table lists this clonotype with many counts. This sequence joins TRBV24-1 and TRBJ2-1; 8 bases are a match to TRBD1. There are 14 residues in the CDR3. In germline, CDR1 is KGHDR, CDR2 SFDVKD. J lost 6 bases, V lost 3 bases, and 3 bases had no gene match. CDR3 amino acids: CATSDSTGGNEQFF. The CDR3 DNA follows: TGTGCCACCAGTGATAGCACAGGGGGCAATGAGCAGTTCTTC.

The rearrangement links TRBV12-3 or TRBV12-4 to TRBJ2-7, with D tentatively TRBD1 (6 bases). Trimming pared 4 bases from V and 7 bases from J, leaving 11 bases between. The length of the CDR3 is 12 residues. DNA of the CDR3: TGTGCCAGCAGTTCAGGGGCTCGGGAGCAGTACTTC. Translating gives CASSSGAREQYF.

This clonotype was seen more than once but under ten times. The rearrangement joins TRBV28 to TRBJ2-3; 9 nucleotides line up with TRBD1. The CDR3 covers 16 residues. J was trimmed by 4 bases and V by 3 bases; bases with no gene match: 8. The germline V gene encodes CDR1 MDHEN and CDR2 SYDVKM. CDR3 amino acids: CASSFRTGALPDTQYF. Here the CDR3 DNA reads TGTGCCAGCAGTTTCAGGACAGGGGCCCTCCCAGATACGCAGTATTTT.

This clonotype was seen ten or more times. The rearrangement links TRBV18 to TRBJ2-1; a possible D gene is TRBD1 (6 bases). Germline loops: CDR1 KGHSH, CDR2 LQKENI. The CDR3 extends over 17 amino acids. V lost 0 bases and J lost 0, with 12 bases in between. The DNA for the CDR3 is TGTGCCAGCTCACCACCCCCAGGGGTTAGCTCCTACAATGAGCAGTTCTTC. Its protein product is CASSPPPGVSSYNEQFF.

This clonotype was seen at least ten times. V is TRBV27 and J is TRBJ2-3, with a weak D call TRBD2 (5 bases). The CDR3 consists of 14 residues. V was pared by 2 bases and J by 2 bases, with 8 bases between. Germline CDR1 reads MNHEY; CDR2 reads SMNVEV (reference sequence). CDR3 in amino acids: CASSLGRVTDTQYF. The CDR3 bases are TGTGCCAGCAGTTTAGGGCGGGTCACAGATACGCAGTATTTT.

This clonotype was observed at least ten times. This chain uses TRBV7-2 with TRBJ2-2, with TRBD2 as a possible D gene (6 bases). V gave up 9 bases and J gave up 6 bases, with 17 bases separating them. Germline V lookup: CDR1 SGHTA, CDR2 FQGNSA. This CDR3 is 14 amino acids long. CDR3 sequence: CASLTSPVSGELFF. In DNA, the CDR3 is TGTGCCAGTTTGACTAGTCCCGTCTCCGGGGAGCTGTTTTTT. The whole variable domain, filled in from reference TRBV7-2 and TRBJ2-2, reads GAGVSQSPSNKVTEKGKDVELRCDPISGHTALYWYRQSLGQGLEFLIYFQGNSAPDKSGLPSDRFSAERTGGSVSTLTIQRTQQEDSAVYLCASLTSPVSGELFFGEGSRLTVL.

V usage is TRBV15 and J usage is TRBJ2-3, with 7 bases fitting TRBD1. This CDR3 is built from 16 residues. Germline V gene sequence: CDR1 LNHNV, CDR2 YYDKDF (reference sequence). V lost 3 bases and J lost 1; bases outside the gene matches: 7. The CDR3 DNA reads TGTGCCACCAGCAGTAGGAGACAGGGTGGCACAGATACGCAGTATTTT. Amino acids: CATSSRRQGGTDTQYF.

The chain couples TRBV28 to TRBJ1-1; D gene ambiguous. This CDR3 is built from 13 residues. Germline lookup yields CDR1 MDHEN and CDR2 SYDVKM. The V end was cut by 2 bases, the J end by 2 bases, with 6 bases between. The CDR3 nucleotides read TGTGCCAGCAGTTTAAAGGGAAACACTGAAGCTTTCTTT. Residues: CASSLKGNTEAFF.

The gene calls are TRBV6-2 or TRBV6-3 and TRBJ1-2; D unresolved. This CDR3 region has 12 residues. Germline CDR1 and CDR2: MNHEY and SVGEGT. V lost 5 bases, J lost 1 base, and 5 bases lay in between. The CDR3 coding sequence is TGTGCCAGCAGTCCTGGTAACTATGGCTACACCTTC. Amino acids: CASSPGNYGYTF.

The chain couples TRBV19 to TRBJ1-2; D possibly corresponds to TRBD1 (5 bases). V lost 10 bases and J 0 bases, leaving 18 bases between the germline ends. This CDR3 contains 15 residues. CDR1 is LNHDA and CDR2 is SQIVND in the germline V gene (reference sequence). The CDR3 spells CATTAFGGSNYGYTF. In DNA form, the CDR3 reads TGTGCCACAACAGCTTTCGGGGGATCTAACTATGGCTACACCTTC.

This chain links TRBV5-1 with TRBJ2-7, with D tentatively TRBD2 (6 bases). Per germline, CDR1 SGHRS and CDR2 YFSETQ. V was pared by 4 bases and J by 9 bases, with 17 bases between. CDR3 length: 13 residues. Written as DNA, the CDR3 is TGCGCCAGCAGCCCTCCGACTAGTGGTGTGCAGTACTTC. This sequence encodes CASSPPTSGVQYF.

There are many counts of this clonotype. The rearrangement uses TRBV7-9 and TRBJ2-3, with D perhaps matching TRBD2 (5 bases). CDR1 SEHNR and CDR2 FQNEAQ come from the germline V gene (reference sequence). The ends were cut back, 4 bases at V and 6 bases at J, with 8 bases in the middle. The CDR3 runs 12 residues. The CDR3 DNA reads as TGTGCCAGCAGCTCGGACTCGGATACGCAGTATTTT. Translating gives CASSSDSDTQYF.

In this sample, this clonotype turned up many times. The CDR3 DNA reads as TGTGCCAGCAGCCTCGGGCGATCCAGCTCCTACGAGCAGTACTTC. It encodes CASSLGRSSSYEQYF. This chain joins TRBV5-4 and TRBJ2-7, with D hard to call. Germline V gene lookup returns CDR1 SGHNT and CDR2 YYREEE (reference sequence). The CDR3 runs to 15 residues. V was shortened by 4 bases and J by 0 bases, with 14 bases between the two germline ends.

CDR3 DNA: TGTGCCAGCAGTAGCGAGACAGGGGATGCGGCTGGCTACACCTTC. This encodes CASSSETGDAAGYTF. The chain is built from TRBV28 and TRBJ1-2; TRBD1 aligns across 8 bases. The length of the CDR3 is 15 residues. Germline CDR1 and CDR2: MDHEN and SYDVKM. With 5 bases clipped from V and 7 bases from J, the junction kept 12 bases outside the gene matches.

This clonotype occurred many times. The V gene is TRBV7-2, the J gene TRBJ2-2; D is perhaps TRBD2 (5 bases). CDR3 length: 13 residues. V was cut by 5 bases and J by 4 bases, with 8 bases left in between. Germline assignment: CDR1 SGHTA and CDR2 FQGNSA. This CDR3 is CASSPDFTGELFF. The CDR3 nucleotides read TGTGCCAGCAGCCCGGACTTCACCGGGGAGCTGTTTTTT.